These 5 T cell receptor beta chains share one sample of origin, sequenced in a study of cytomegalovirus exposure and HLA in healthy donors. The primer mix had 60 Vbeta and 13 Jbeta primers. Assay used: immunoSEQ multiplex PCR; TCRdb lists only in-frame clones, some missing. The table includes approximately 130,000 clones, approximately 61% detected once. The sequenced sample was PBMCs. These receptors were collected from a woman between 35 and 50 years old in good health and CMV-seronegative.

This clone was recorded a few times. J is TRBJ1-3 and V is TRBV18; a possible D gene is TRBD1 (6 bases). From germline, CDR1 is KGHSH and CDR2 LQKENI. The CDR3 spans 16 residues. The V gene lost 3 bases and the J gene lost 0 bases, with 12 bases spanning the gap. This chain's CDR3 is CASSPRQASSGNTIYF. DNA of the CDR3: TGTGCCAGCTCACCTCGACAGGCCTCCTCTGGAAACACCATATATTTT.

The chain is built from TRBV5-1 and TRBJ1-4; D is possibly TRBD1 (5 bases). Per germline, CDR1 SGHRS and CDR2 YFSETQ. CDR3 length equals 16 residues. The ends were cut back, 4 bases at V and 5 bases at J, with 18 bases in the middle. The CDR3 region is CASSMGVSQRNEKLFF. CDR3 DNA: TGCGCCAGCAGCATGGGGGTTTCCCAGCGAAATGAAAAACTGTTTTTT.

The gene calls are TRBV5-6 and TRBJ1-5; D is undetermined. Trimming removed 4 bases at V and 0 bases at J, with 14 bases between. Germline CDR1 and CDR2: SGHDT and YYEEEE. CDR3 length: 16 amino acids. DNA for the CDR3: TGTGCCAGCAGCCGAAAATTTGGCCTTAGCAATCAGCCCCAGCATTTT. It translates to CASSRKFGLSNQPQHF. Full variable domain (outside the CDR3, taken from reference TRBV5-6 and TRBJ1-5): DAGVTQSPTHLIKTRGQQVTLRCSPKSGHDTVSWYQQALGQGPQFIFQYYEEEERQRGNFPDRFSGHQFPNYSSELNVNALLLGDSALYLCASSRKFGLSNQPQHFGDGTRLSIL.

The chain couples TRBV6-4 to TRBJ1-2; D is uncertain. Germline V gene data show CDR1 as MRHNA and CDR2 as SNTAGT. Trimming removed 3 bases at V and 6 bases at J, with 11 bases between. CDR3 length equals 13 residues. For the CDR3, the DNA is TGTGCCAGCAGTGATCCGAACGGGGATGGCTACACCTTC. As protein: CASSDPNGDGYTF.

J is TRBJ2-1 and V is TRBV10-3; 11 bases map to TRBD2. Germline lookup yields CDR1 ENHRY and CDR2 SYGVKD. This CDR3 comprises 17 residues. V dropped 6 bases and J dropped 5; count of bases not matched to a gene: 12. DNA of the CDR3: TGTGCCATCAGCGCGGGAGGGAGTAGCGGGGGGGACAATGAGCAGTTCTTC. It encodes CAISAGGSSGGDNEQFF.